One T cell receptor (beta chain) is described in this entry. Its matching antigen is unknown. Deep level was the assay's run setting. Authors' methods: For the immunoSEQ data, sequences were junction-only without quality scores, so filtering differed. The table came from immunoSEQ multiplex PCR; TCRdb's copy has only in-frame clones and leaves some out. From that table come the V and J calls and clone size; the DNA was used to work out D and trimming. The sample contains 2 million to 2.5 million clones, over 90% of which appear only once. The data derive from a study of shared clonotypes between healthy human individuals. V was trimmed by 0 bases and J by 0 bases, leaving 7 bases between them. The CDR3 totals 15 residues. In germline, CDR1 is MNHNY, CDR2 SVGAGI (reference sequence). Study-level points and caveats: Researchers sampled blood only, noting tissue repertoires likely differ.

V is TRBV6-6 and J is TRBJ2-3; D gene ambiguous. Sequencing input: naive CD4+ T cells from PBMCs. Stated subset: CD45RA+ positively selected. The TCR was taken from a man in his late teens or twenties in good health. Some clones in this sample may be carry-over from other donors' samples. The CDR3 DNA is TGTGCCAGCAGTTACTCCCAGCCGAGCACAGATACGCAGTATTTT. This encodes CASSYSQPSTDTQYF.